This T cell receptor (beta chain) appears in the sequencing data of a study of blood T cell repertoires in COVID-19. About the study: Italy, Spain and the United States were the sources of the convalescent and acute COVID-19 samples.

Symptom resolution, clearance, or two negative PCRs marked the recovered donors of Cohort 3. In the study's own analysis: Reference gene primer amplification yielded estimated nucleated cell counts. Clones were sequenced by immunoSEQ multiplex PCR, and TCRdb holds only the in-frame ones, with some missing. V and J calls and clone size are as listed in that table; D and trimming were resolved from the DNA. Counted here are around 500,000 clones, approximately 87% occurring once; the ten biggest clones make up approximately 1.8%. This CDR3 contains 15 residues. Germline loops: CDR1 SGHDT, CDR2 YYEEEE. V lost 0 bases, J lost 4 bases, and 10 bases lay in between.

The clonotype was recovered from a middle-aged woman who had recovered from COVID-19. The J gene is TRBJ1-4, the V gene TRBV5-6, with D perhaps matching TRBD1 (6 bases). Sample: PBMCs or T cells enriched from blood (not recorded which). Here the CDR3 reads CASSLAPGVNEKLFF. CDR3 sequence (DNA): TGTGCCAGCAGCTTGGCCCCAGGGGTTAATGAAAAACTGTTTTTT.